This T cell receptor (beta chain) appears in the sequencing data of a study of shared clonotypes between healthy human individuals (dated by TCRdb to between 2020 and 2021). Regarding the complete study: The cohort included a few men and a couple of women between 18 and 49 years of age. Per donor, three plates each were used for CD4 naive and CD4 memory, two for CD8 naive, and one for CD8 memory. To estimate repertoire size and how much clonotype sharing occurs between individuals, the study deeply sequenced the blood TCR repertoires of several healthy adults. To increase sequencing depth and limit assay-specific biases, different laboratories used diverse techniques to prepare libraries and sequence TCR repertoires. Each donor's leukapheresis produced roughly between about 0.85 and 10 billion PBMCs.

Results the study describes overall, beyond this receptor: Sharing across a few donors was observed for about 5% of naive CD4, 3.5% of naive CD8, 2% to 2.5% of memory CD4, and roughly 0.4% of memory CD8 clonotypes. Larger estimated clonotype richness was generally found for naive subsets than for memory subsets. Compared with non-shared clonotypes, clonotypes shared by all four sorted-subset donors had higher generation probabilities. Sampling was restricted to blood, and TCR repertoires in tissues likely differ from the TCR repertoires found in blood. Because the study included a small number of donors, the genetic and exposure-history diversity represented was limited. Rarefaction of sorted-subset datasets indicated incomplete sequencing despite the large sequencing depth. Pairwise subsampling led to the expectation that sequencing depth would affect the degree of clonotype sharing among donors.

Using the deep immunoSEQ assay, multiplex PCR amplified TCR CDR3 regions from genomic DNA. Extracted genomic DNA from each cell subset was distributed evenly across all wells of several immunoSEQ 96-well plates, and each plate was treated as a replicate. Each replicate PCR for sorted subsets received about 180 ng genomic DNA, equal to about 30,000 T cell genomes. Purified libraries were quantified with a Qubit 3.0 fluorometer, sized on a Bioanalyzer 2100, and re-quantified with the KAPA Library Quantification kit. A separate single-read 150-cycle Illumina NextSeq 550 flow cell was used to sequence each immunoSEQ 96-well plate. The paper's data handling went like this. Because only junctional sequences without quality scores were contained in the immunoSEQ output, filtering matching that applied to full-length reads could not be performed. Sequences were annotated with PyIR, a Python wrapper for IgBLAST v1.9, and V/J genes and CDR3 were assigned using IMGT germline references. Reads were removed for weak V/J assignments (E-value above 1e-6), missing CDR3, stop codons, out-of-frame junctions, or ambiguous translated residues. V3J clonotypes were defined as sequences sharing an identical inferred V gene, J gene, and CDR3 amino acid sequence. Percentage overlap between repertoires was calculated by dividing the number of shared unique clonotypes by the size of the smaller repertoire. Repertoire richness was assessed with RTK rarefaction, the Chao1 estimator, and Recon v2.1 estimates of unobserved clonotypes. Generation probabilities for all TCRbeta clonotypes obtained by the gDNA method from a handful of donors were computed using OLGA. TCRdb stores this immuneACCESS table with in-frame sequences only. Part of the clones is absent; in the studies checked, under half of the shortfall reflects unresolved V genes, and no reason is known for the rest. V, J and clone size derive from that table, while D and trimming were established from the DNA sequence. The sample table holds nearly 1 million clones, of which over 75% were seen once. The top ten clonotypes cover about 1.5% of the sample.

For this clone: What this receptor recognizes is not known. Per-base qualities were not stored, and no clone one base away is much larger.

Donors were healthy HIV-negative adults with no recently reported acute infections or vaccinations. All donors were Caucasian adults living in Nashville, Tennessee, USA. CD4+ T cells were enriched by magnetic negative selection, after which naive cells were positively selected on CD45RA and the negative fraction was taken as the memory subset. After blood collection by leukapheresis, PBMCs were isolated using Ficoll-Histopaque density gradient centrifugation and then cryopreserved in the vapor phase of liquid nitrogen. Analytical flow cytometry was used to check the purity and quantity of each magnetically sorted T cell population. From each sorted fraction, genomic DNA was isolated and quantified by UV absorbance on a Nanodrop 2000c. Including cysteine and phenylalanine, the CDR3 has 18 amino acids. Only CDR3 DNA remains: 54 bases, in frame from the first base. Germline trimming amounts to 3 bases on V and 4 bases on J, with 13 as the count of junction bases outside the gene matches. CDR1 LNHNV and CDR2 YYDKDF are derived from the germline V gene (reference sequence).

The specimen sequenced was memory CD4+ T cells sorted from blood. The sample's cell subset or site label, decoded: CD45RA-negative fraction. The chain employs TRBV15 and TRBJ1-3, with 9 central nucleotides matching TRBD1. The TCR comes from a man aged 18 to 29 in good health. The CDR3 reads CATSSLFRDRARGNTIYF. In nucleotides, the sequence is TGTGCCACCAGCAGCCTATTTCGGGACAGGGCGCGAGGAAACACCATATATTTT.